These 6 T cell receptor beta chains came from one sample sequenced in a study of OX40 agonist ivuxolimab in advanced cancers. Sequencing used immunoSEQ multiplex PCR; TCRdb keeps in-frame clones, though not all of them. Of over 25,000 clones listed, approximately 85% were seen once; the top ten hold 45% to 60%. Material: CD4+ or CD8+ T cells sorted from blood, obtained in a trial of the OX40 agonist ivuxolimab. These receptors came from an adult with an advanced solid tumor such as melanoma, head and neck, liver or kidney cancer.

The chain carries TRBV9 and TRBJ2-1; D remains unclear. The CDR3 spans 14 residues. V was pared by 0 bases and J by 5 bases, with 9 bases between. Germline CDR1 is SGDLS and CDR2 is YYNGEE. CDR3 nucleotide sequence: TGTGCCAGCAGCGTAGAAACGGATCACAATGAGCAGTTCTTC. This sequence encodes CASSVETDHNEQFF.

This chain joins TRBV28 and TRBJ2-1; D not resolved. CDR3 length: 16 residues. Trimming shortened V by 5 bases and J by 3 bases, and 17 bases separated the two germline ends. The germline V gene encodes CDR1 MDHEN and CDR2 SYDVKM. The CDR3 bases are TGTGCCAGCAGTCCCGTTCCGGGCGCGTACTACAATGAGCAGTTCTTC. Encoded protein: CASSPVPGAYYNEQFF.

This sequence joins TRBV25-1 and TRBJ2-3, with 9 positions matching TRBD1. The CDR3 runs to 17 residues. Germline V lookup: CDR1 MGHDK, CDR2 SYGVNS. Losses at the gene ends were 3 bases for V and 3 bases for J; bases not matched to a gene: 10. The CDR3 DNA is TGTGCCAGCAGTGAGGGGGGACAGGGAGATAGGACAGATACGCAGTATTTT. It yields the protein CASSEGGQGDRTDTQYF. The full variable domain, rest sourced from reference TRBV25-1 and TRBJ2-3, is EADIYQTPRYLVIGTGKKITLECSQTMGHDKMYWYQQDPGMELHLIHYSYGVNSTEKGDLSSESTVSRIRTEHFPLTLESARPSHTSQYLCASSEGGQGDRTDTQYFGPGTRLTVL.

The rearrangement links TRBV30 to TRBJ2-5; the D gene is possibly TRBD1 (6 bases). The CDR3 extends over 15 amino acids. Trimming cost V 3 bases and J 5 bases, with 19 bases left between them. The germline V gene encodes CDR1 GTSNPN and CDR2 SVGIG (reference sequence). CDR3 bases: TGTGCCTGGAGGGCCCGGGACAAACCAAGGGAGACCCAGTACTTC. Amino acids: CAWRARDKPRETQYF.

This rearrangement joins TRBV13 to TRBJ2-7; D is uncertain. Germline CDR1 reads PRHDT; CDR2 reads FYEKMQ (reference sequence). The CDR3 has 12 residues. The V end lost 5 bases, the J end lost 5 bases, and 10 bases lay between the germline ends. CDR3 residues: CASSRDGHEQYF. In DNA form, the CDR3 reads TGTGCCAGCAGCCGAGACGGCCACGAGCAGTACTTC.

V is TRBV5-1 and J is TRBJ1-1, with D tentatively TRBD1 (5 bases). Germline assignment: CDR1 SGHRS and CDR2 YFSETQ. The CDR3 contains 15 residues. The ends were cut back, 0 bases at V and 0 bases at J, with 9 bases in the middle. CDR3 sequence: CASSLEDSLNTEAFF. In DNA, the CDR3 is TGCGCCAGCAGCTTGGAAGACAGTTTGAACACTGAAGCTTTCTTT.